These T cell receptor beta chains were read from a single sample in a study of T-cell memory formation after mild COVID-19. Each CDR3 protein is one row after TCRdb ran MiXCR on the 5' RACE reads. The sample comprises 210,000 or so distinct CDR3 sequences, about 10% of which are singletons, and 3% rests with the top ten. Sequencing was done on a sample of PBMCs or a T cell subset sorted from them (not recorded which). These receptors came from a man between 18 and 29 years old who had mild COVID-19 (a few samples of this study predate the infection). Cell type and time point are not known. Both conserved end residues are part of each CDR3. Fields, in order: D gene, V gene, clone size, J gene, CDR3 protein, CDR3 DNA. D genes are given only for firm matches. Part of the rows lack a size; the others show once, few, many or a class for expanded clones.

d_call: TRBD2
v_call: TRBV10-1
clone_size: .
j_call: TRBJ2-3
cdr3_aa: CASSDGAGLTDTQYF
cdr3_nt: TGCGCCAGCAGTGATGGAGCGGGGCTCACAGATACGCAGTATTTT

d_call: .
v_call: TRBV6-2/TRBV6-3
clone_size: .
j_call: TRBJ2-4
cdr3_aa: CASTWDTWADIQYF
cdr3_nt: TGTGCCAGCACTTGGGACACCTGGGCGGACATTCAGTACTTC

d_call: .
v_call: TRBV6-4
clone_size: few
j_call: TRBJ2-4
cdr3_aa: CATGDWVKTRPNIQYF
cdr3_nt: TGTGCCACCGGGGATTGGGTTAAAACTAGGCCAAACATTCAGTACTTC

d_call: TRBD2
v_call: TRBV7-2
clone_size: .
j_call: TRBJ2-7
cdr3_aa: CASSLSGGTRPLAEQYF
cdr3_nt: TGTGCCAGCAGCTTAAGCGGGGGTACTCGACCCCTGGCCGAGCAGTACTTC

d_call: TRBD2
v_call: TRBV7-3
clone_size: few
j_call: TRBJ2-1
cdr3_aa: CASSLSGGKYNEQFF
cdr3_nt: TGTGCCAGCAGCTTAAGCGGGGGGAAATACAATGAGCAGTTCTTC

d_call: TRBD1
v_call: TRBV27
clone_size: few
j_call: TRBJ1-6
cdr3_aa: CASSSTGGGSGSPLHF
cdr3_nt: TGTGCCAGCAGTTCTACAGGGGGCGGGTCTGGTTCACCCCTCCACTTT

d_call: .
v_call: TRBV7-2
clone_size: .
j_call: TRBJ1-1
cdr3_aa: CASSTGLSDHGTEAFF
cdr3_nt: TGTGCCAGCAGCACGGGGCTGTCGGATCACGGCACTGAAGCTTTCTTT

d_call: TRBD2
v_call: TRBV5-4
clone_size: few
j_call: TRBJ2-7
cdr3_aa: CASSLELADYEQYF
cdr3_nt: TGTGCCAGCAGCTTGGAACTAGCGGACTACGAGCAGTACTTC

d_call: .
v_call: TRBV30
clone_size: .
j_call: TRBJ1-5
cdr3_aa: CAWSYRVRQPQHF
cdr3_nt: TGTGCCTGGAGTTACAGGGTACGGCAGCCCCAGCATTTT

d_call: .
v_call: TRBV6-5
clone_size: few
j_call: TRBJ1-2
cdr3_aa: CASTKDGRNYGYTF
cdr3_nt: TGTGCCAGCACCAAGGACGGACGGAACTATGGCTACACCTTC

d_call: .
v_call: TRBV5-1
clone_size: few
j_call: TRBJ2-3
cdr3_aa: CASSHPPGTDTQYF
cdr3_nt: TGCGCCAGCAGCCATCCTCCGGGGACAGATACGCAGTATTTT

d_call: .
v_call: TRBV20-1
clone_size: many
j_call: TRBJ2-7
cdr3_aa: CSAREREILSYEQYF
cdr3_nt: TGCAGTGCTAGAGAACGGGAGATTCTCTCCTACGAGCAGTACTTC

d_call: .
v_call: TRBV6-5
clone_size: few
j_call: TRBJ1-4
cdr3_aa: CASSSRDPSTNEKLFF
cdr3_nt: TGTGCCAGCAGTTCGCGGGACCCCTCAACTAATGAAAAACTGTTTTTT

d_call: .
v_call: TRBV9
clone_size: few
j_call: TRBJ2-5
cdr3_aa: CASSVFWGSETQYF
cdr3_nt: TGTGCCAGCAGCGTATTCTGGGGCTCGGAGACCCAGTACTTC

d_call: .
v_call: TRBV27
clone_size: few
j_call: TRBJ2-7
cdr3_aa: CASSFKFGGSTYEQYF
cdr3_nt: TGTGCCAGCAGTTTCAAGTTTGGAGGCAGTACCTACGAGCAGTACTTC

d_call: TRBD2
v_call: TRBV18
clone_size: .
j_call: TRBJ2-4
cdr3_aa: CASSPTSGALAKNIQYF
cdr3_nt: TGTGCCAGCTCACCCACTAGCGGGGCTCTAGCCAAAAACATTCAGTACTTC